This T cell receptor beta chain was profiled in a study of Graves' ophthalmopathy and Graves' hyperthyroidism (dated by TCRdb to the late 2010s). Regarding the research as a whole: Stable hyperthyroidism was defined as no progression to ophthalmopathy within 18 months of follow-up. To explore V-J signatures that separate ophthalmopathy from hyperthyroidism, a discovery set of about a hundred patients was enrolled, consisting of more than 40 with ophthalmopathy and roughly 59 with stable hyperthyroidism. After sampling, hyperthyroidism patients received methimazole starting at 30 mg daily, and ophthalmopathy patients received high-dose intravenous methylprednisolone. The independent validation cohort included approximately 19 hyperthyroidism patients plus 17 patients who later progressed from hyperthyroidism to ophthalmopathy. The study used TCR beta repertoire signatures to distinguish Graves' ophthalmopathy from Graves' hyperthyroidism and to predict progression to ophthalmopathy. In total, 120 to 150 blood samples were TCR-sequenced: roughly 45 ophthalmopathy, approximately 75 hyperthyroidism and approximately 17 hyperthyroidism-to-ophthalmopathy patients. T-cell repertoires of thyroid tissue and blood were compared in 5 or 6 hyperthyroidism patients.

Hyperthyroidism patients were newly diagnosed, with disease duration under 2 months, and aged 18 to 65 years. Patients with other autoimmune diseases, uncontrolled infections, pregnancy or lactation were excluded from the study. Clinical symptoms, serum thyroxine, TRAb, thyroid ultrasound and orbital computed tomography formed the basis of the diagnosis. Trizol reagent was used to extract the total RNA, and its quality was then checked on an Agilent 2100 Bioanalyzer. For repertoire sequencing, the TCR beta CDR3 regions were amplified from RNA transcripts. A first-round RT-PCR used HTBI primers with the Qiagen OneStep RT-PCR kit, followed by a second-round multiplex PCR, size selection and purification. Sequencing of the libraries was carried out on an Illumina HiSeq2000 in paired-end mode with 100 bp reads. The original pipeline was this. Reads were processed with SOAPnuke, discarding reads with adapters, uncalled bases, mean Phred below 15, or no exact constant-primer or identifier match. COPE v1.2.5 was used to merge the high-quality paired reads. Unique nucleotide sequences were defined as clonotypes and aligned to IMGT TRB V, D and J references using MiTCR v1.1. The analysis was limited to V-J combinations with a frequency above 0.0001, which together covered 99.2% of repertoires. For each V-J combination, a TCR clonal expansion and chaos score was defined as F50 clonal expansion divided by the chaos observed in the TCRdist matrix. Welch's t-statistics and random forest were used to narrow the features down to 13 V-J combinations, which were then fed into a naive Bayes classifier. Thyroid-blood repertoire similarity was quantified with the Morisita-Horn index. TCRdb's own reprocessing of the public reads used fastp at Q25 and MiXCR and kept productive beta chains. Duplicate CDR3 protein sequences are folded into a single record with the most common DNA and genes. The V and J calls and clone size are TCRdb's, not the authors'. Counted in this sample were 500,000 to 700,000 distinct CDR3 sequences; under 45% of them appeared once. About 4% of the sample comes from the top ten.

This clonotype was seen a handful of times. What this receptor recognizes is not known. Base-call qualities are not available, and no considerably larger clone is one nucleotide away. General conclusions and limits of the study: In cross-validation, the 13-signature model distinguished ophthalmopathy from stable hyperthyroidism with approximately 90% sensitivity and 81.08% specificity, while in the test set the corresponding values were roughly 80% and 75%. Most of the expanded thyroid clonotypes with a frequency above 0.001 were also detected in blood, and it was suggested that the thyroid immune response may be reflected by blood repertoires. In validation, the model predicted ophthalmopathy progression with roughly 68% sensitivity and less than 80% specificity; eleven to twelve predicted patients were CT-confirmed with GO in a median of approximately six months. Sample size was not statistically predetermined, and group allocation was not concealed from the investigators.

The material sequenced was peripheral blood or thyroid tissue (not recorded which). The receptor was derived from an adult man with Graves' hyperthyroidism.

The CDR3 is CASSLPRGTAVALFF. Here is the DNA: TGTGCCAGCAGCTTACCGCGCGGGACAGCCGTCGCACTGTTTTTT. The chain joins TRBV6-1 to TRBJ1-4, and 7 bases in between align with TRBD1. CDR1 and CDR2 (MNHNS, SASEGT) derive from the germline V gene. From its cysteine to its phenylalanine, the CDR3 spans 15 amino acids. The read is trimmed to its CDR3 DNA, 45 bases read in frame from base 1. For this chain, trimming is 6 bases at the V end and 13 bases at the J end, and the number of junction bases without a gene match is 17.